This T cell receptor beta chain came from a study of early T cells in non-severe SARS-CoV-2 infection. The sample holds many counts of this clonotype. Its antigen remains unknown. Points from the study as a whole: Reliance on VDJdb matching favored anti-spike CD8 responses; private and CD4 specificities were missed.

TCRdb processed the 5' RACE reads anew with MiXCR; each CDR3 protein has one entry. The repertoire holds approximately 63,000 distinct CDR3 sequences, with approximately 6.1% as singletons. This specimen was whole blood, taken at baseline. The TCR sequence derives from an adult who was a healthcare worker with PCR-confirmed SARS-CoV-2 infection or an uninfected control (not recorded which).

The CDR3 loop reads CASSSDREGIQYF. In nucleotides, the CDR3 is TGTGCCAGCAGCTCCGACAGGGAAGGCATTCAGTACTTC. V gene TRBV7-9 combines with J gene TRBJ2-4; 7 positions agree with TRBD1. The junction had 6 bases not matched to a gene; V was cut back by 4 bases and J by 9 bases. This CDR3 has 13 amino acids. Germline loops: CDR1 SEHNR, CDR2 FQNEAQ (reference sequence).